Sequencing of this T cell receptor beta chain was carried out in a study of control samples from healthy donors and cancer patients (dated by TCRdb to 2020 to 2022). Comment on this clone: The clone's antigen remains unknown. There are no base qualities to consult, and no much larger clone falls within one base.

The method was the immunoSEQ multiplex PCR assay. In TCRdb, the immuneACCESS table is reduced to in-frame sequences with V and J assigned. These tables do not hold every clone; where another copy was compared, an unresolved V gene accounts for under half, and the others remain unexplained. For this sample there are fewer than 200,000 clones; just under 95% appear just once. The ten largest clones represent over 3.5% of the sample. Sequenced input: blood. This sequence originates from a woman aged 60 to 75 in good health.

The CDR3 protein is CASSSIVGYTF. The nucleotides are TGTGCCAGCAGCTCGATCGTGGGCTACACCTTC. Recombination connected TRBV7-9 to TRBJ1-2, with an unclear D gene assignment. The junction shows trimming of 4 bases on V and 8 bases on J, plus 8 bases between the germline ends. The CDR3, cysteine through phenylalanine, is 11 amino acids long. Left in the record is the CDR3 DNA by itself, 33 bases read in frame from the first base. According to the germline V gene (reference sequence), CDR1 reads SEHNR and CDR2 reads FQNEAQ.